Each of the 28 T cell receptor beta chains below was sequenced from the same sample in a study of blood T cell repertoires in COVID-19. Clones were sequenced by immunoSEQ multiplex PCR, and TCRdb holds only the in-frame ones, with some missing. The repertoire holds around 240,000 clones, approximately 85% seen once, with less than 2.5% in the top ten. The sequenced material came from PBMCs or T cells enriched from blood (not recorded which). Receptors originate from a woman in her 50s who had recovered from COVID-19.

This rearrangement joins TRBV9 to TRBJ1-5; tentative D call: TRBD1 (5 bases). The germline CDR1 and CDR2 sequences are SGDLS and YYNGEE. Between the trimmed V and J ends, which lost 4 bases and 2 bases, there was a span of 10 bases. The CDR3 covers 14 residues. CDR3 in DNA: TGTGCCAGCAGCCGGGGAGGGGGCAATCAGCCCCAGCATTTT. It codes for CASSRGGGNQPQHF.

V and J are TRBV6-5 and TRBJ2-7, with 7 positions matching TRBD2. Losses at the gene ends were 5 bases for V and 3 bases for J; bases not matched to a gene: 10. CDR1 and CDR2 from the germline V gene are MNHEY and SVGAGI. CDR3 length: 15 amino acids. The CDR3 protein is CASSRPASGVYEQYF. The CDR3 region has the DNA TGTGCCAGCAGTCGGCCAGCTAGCGGCGTCTACGAGCAGTACTTC.

The CDR3 DNA reads as TGTGCCAGTAGTAGCCGGACTAGCGGGAGGGCCTACGAGCAGTACTTC. Protein: CASSSRTSGRAYEQYF. The chain combines TRBV19 with TRBJ2-7; TRBD2 matches at 15 bases. The germline V gene encodes CDR1 LNHDA and CDR2 SQIVND (reference sequence). The CDR3 runs 16 residues. The junction had 3 bases not matched to a gene; V was cut back by 4 bases and J by 2 bases.

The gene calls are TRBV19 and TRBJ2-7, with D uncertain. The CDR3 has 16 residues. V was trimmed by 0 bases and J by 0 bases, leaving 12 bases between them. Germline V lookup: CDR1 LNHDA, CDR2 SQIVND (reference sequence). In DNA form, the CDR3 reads TGTGCCAGTAGTATAGATCTTGAGACACACTCCTACGAGCAGTACTTC. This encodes CASSIDLETHSYEQYF.

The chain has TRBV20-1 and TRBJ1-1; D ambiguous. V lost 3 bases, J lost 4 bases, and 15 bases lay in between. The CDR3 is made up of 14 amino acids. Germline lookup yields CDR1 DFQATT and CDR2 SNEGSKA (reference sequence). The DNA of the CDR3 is TGCAGTGCTAGTGATACAGCGGGTTTCACTGAAGCTTTCTTT. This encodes CSASDTAGFTEAFF.

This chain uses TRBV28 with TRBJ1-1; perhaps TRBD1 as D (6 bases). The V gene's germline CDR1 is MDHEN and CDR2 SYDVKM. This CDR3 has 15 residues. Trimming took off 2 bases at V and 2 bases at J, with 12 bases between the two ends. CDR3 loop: CASSLGGAGNTEAFF. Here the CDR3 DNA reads TGTGCCAGCAGTTTAGGGGGGGCAGGAAACACTGAAGCTTTCTTT.

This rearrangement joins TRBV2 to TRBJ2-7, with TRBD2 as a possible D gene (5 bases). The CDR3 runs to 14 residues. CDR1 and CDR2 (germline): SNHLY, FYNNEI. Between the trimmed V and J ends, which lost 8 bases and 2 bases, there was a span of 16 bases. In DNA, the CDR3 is TGTGCCAGCTGGACTGACGCAGATCCCTACGAGCAGTACTTC. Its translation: CASWTDADPYEQYF.

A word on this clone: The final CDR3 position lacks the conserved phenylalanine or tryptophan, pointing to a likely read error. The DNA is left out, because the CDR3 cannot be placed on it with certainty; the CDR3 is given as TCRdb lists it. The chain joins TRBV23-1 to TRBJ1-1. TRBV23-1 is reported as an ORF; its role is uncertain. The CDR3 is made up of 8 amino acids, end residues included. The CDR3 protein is CASSHLSL.

CDR3 protein: CASSPELSSYNSPLHF. CDR3 DNA sequence: TGCGCCAGCAGTCCCGAACTGAGCTCCTATAATTCACCCCTCCACTTT. This rearrangement joins TRBV5-1 to TRBJ1-6; unclear D gene. This CDR3 is 16 amino acids long. The germline V gene has CDR1 SGHRS and CDR2 YFSETQ. The V gene lost 5 bases and the J gene lost 0 bases, with 12 bases spanning the gap.

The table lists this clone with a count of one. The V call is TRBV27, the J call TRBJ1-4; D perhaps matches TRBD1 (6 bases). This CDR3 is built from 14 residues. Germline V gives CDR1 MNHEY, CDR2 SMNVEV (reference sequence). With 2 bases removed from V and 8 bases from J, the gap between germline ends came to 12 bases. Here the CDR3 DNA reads TGTGCCAGCAGTTTAACAGGGTTTAGGGAAAAACTGTTTTTT. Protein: CASSLTGFREKLFF.

The CDR3 nucleotides are TGTGCCAGCAGTTTAGGCCCTAGCAACACCATATATTTT. Protein product: CASSLGPSNTIYF. The chain joins TRBV12-3 or TRBV12-4 to TRBJ1-3; D is uncertain. This CDR3 has 13 residues. Trimming removed 1 base at V and 7 bases at J, with 8 bases between.

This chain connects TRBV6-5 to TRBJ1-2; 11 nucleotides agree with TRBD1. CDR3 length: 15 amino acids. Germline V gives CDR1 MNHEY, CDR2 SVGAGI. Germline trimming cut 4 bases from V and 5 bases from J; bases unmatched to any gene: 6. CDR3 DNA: TGTGCCAGCAGTTCCAAGGGACAGGGGGGTTATGGCTACACCTTC. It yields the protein CASSSKGQGGYGYTF.

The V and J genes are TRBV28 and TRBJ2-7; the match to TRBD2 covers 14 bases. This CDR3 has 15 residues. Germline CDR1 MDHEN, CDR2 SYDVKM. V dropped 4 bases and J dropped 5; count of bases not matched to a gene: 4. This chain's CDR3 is CASSSWTSGRNEQYF. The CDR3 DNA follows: TGTGCCAGCAGTTCTTGGACTAGCGGGAGGAACGAGCAGTACTTC.

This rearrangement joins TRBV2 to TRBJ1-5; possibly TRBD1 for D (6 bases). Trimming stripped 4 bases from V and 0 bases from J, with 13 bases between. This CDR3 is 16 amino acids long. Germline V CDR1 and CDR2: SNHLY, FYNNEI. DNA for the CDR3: TGTGCCAGCAGTGTCGGGGACATTTATAGCAATCAGCCCCAGCATTTT. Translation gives CASSVGDIYSNQPQHF.

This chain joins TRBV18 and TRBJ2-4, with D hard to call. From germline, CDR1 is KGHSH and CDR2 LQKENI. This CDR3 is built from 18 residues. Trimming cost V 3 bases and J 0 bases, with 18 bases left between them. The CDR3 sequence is CASSPGPALALAKNIQYF. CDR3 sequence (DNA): TGTGCCAGCTCACCGGGCCCTGCCCTTGCGCTAGCCAAAAACATTCAGTACTTC. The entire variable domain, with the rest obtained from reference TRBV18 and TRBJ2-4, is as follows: NAGVMQNPRHLVRRRGQEARLRCSPMKGHSHVYWYRQLPEEGLKFMVYLQKENIIDESGMPKERFSAEFPKEGPSILRIQQVVRGDSAAYFCASSPGPALALAKNIQYFGAGTRLSVL.

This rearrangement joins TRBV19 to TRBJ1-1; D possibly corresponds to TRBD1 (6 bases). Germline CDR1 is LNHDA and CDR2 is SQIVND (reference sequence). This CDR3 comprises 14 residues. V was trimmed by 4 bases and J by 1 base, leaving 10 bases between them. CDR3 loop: CASSTLQGNTEAFF. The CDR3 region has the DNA TGTGCCAGTAGTACGCTACAGGGGAACACTGAAGCTTTCTTT.

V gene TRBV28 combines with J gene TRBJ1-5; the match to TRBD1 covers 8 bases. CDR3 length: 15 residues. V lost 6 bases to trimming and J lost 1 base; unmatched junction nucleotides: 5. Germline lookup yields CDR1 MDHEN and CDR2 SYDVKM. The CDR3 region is CASSVTGGSNQPQHF. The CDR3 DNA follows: TGTGCCAGCAGCGTTACAGGGGGAAGCAATCAGCCCCAGCATTTT.

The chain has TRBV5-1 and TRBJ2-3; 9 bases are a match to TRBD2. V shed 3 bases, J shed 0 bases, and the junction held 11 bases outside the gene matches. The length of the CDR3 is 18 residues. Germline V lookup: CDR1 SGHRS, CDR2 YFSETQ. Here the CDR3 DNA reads TGCGCCAGCAGCTGGGTTCGAGCGGGAGGAGGGAGCACAGATACGCAGTATTTT. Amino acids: CASSWVRAGGGSTDTQYF. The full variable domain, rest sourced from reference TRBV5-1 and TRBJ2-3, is KAGVTQTPRYLIKTRGQQVTLSCSPISGHRSVSWYQQTPGQGLQFLFEYFSETQRNKGNFPGRFSGRQFSNSRSEMNVSTLELGDSALYLCASSWVRAGGGSTDTQYFGPGTRLTVL.

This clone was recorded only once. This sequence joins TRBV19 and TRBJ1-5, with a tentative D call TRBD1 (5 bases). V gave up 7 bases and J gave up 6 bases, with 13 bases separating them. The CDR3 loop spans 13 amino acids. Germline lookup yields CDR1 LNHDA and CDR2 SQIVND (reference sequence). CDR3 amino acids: CASKFAGSQPQHF. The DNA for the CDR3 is TGTGCCAGTAAATTCGCAGGGTCTCAGCCCCAGCATTTT. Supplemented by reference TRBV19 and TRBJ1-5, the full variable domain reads DGGITQSPKYLFRKEGQNVTLSCEQNLNHDAMYWYRQDPGQGLRLIYYSQIVNDFQKGDIAEGYSVSREKKESFPLTVTSAQKNPTAFYLCASKFAGSQPQHFGDGTRLSIL.

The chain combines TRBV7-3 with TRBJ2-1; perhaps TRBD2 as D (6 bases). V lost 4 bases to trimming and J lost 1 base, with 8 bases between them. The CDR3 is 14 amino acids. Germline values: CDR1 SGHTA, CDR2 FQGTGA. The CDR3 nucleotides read TGTGCCAGCAGCTCCGGGAGTTCCTACAATGAGCAGTTCTTC. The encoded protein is CASSSGSSYNEQFF.

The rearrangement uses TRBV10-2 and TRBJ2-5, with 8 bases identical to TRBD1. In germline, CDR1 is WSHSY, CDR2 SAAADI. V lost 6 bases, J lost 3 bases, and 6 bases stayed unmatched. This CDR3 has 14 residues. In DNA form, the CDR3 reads TGCGCCAGCAGAGACAGGGGACGGGAAGAGACCCAGTACTTC. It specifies CASRDRGREETQYF.

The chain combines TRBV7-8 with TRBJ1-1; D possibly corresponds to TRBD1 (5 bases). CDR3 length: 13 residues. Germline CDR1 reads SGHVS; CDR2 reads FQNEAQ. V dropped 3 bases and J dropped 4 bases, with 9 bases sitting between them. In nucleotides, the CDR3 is TGTGCCAGCAGCTTGGGGGGAGGCACTGAAGCTTTCTTT. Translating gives CASSLGGGTEAFF.

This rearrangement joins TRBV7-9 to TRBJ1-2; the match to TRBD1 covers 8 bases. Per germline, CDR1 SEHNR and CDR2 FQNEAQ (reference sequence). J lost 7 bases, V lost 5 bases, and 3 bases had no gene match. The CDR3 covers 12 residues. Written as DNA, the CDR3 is TGTGCCAGCAGCACCGGACAGGGTGGCTACACCTTC. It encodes CASSTGQGGYTF.

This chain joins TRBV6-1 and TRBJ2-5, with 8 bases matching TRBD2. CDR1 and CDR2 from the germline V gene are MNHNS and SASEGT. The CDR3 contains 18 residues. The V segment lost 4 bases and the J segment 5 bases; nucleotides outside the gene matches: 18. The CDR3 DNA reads TGTGCCAGCAGTGCCAGCTTTGGTGGTAGCGGGATGTTTGAGACCCAGTACTTC. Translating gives CASSASFGGSGMFETQYF.

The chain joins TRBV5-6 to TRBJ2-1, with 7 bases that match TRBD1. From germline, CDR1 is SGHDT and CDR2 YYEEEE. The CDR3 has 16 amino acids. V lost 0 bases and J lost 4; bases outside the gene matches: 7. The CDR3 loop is CASSLGPGGGYNEQFF. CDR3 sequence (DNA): TGTGCCAGCAGCTTGGGACCAGGGGGTGGGTACAATGAGCAGTTCTTC.

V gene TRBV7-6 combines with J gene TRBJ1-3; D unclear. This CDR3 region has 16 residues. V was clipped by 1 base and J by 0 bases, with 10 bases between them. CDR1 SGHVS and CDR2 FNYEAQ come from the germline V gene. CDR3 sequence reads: CASSLGGQASGNTIYF. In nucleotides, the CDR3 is TGTGCCAGCAGCTTAGGCGGTCAAGCCTCTGGAAACACCATATATTTT.

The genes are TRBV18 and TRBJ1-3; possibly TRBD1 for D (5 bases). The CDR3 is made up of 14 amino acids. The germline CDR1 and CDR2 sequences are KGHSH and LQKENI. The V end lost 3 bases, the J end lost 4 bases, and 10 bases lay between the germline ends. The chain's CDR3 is CASSPQGGGNTIYF. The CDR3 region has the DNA TGTGCCAGCTCACCGCAGGGAGGCGGAAACACCATATATTTT.

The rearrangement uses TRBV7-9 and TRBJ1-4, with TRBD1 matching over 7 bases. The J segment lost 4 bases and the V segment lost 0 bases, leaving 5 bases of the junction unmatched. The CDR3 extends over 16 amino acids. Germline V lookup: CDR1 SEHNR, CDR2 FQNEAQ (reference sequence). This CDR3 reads CASSLAQTGINEKLFF. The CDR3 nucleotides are TGTGCCAGCAGCTTAGCGCAGACAGGGATTAATGAAAAACTGTTTTTT.